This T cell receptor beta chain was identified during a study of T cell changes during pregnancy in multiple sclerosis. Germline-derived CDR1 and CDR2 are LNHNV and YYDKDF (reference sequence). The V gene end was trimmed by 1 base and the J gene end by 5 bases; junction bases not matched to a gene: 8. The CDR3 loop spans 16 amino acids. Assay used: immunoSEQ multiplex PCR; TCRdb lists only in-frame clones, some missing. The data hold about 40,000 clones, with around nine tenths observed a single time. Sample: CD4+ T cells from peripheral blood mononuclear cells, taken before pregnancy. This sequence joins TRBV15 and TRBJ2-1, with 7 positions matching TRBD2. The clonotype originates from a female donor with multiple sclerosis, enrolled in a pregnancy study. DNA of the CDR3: TGTGCCACCAGCAGAGGAGGATTCGGGAGGCACAATGAGCAGTTCTTC. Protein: CATSRGGFGRHNEQFF.